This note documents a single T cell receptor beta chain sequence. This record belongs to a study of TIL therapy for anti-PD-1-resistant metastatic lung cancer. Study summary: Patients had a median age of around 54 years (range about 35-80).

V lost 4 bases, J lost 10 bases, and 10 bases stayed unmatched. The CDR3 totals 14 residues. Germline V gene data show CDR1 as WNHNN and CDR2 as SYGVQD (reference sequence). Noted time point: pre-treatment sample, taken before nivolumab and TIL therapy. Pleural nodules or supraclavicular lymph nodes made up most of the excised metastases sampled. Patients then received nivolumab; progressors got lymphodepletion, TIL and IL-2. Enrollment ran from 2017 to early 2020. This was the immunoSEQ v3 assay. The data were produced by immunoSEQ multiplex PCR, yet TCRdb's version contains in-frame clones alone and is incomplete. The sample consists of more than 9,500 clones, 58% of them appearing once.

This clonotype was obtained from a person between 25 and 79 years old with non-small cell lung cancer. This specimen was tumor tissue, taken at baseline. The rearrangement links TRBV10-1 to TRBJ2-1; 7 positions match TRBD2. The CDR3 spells CASSAVRGVREQFF. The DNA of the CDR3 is TGCGCCAGCAGTGCAGTACGGGGGGTTCGGGAGCAGTTCTTC.